This is a list of T cell receptor beta chains from one sample in a study of blood T cell repertoires in COVID-19. Generated by immunoSEQ multiplex PCR, the TCRdb table keeps only in-frame clones and is missing some. The sample carries about 410,000 clones, 89% recorded once. Sample: peripheral blood. The receptors here all came from a woman aged 40 to 50 with COVID-19, enrolled during active disease. Each CDR3 is given with its conserved first and last residue. The order of the fields is V gene, CDR3 protein.

>TRBV11-2
CASSLDARAGYTF
>TRBV19
CASSIPPRGLNTEAFF
>TRBV5-1
CASSYAGDQPQHF
>TRBV6-2/TRBV6-3
CASSYSSGAYEKLFF
>TRBV28
CASSLPGQGFGYTF
>TRBV12-5
CASGLPSPGATNYGYTF
>TRBV5-1
CASSLDSPHSRGYTF
>TRBV5-1
CASSLGADNSPLHF
>TRBV27
CASSSTGILAKNIQYF
>TRBV11-2
CASSSWTADGSEAFF
>TRBV11-2
CASSLSEAHTEAFF
>TRBV6-2/TRBV6-3
CASSYSTGTEAFF
>TRBV25-1
CASSAAGGSDTEAFF
>TRBV7-3
CASSSPGQGYNEQFF